Below, 23 T cell receptor beta chains from the same sample are listed, as sequenced in a study of T-cell memory formation after mild COVID-19. TCRdb itself ran the 5' RACE reads through MiXCR, one entry per CDR3 protein. This table holds some 450,000 distinct CDR3 sequences, roughly 18% found once. Sequencing was performed on PBMCs or a T cell subset sorted from them (not recorded which). The receptors originated from a man aged 18 to 35 who had mild COVID-19 (a few samples of this study predate the infection). Cell type and time point are not known.

The chain carries TRBV30 and TRBJ2-3; 8 nucleotides line up with TRBD2. The CDR3 is 15 amino acids. V gave up 4 bases and J gave up 0 bases; unmatched junction bases: 6. CDR1 is GTSNPN, CDR2 SVGIG, per germline (reference sequence). The chain's CDR3 is CAWNRVAGSTDTQYF. For the CDR3, the DNA is TGTGCCTGGAACCGGGTAGCGGGAAGCACAGATACGCAGTATTTT.

As regards this clonotype: The germline gene is not matched at one end of the junction; a read error may be the cause. The CDR3 DNA is TGCGCCAGCAGCTTGGAGGACGACAGGAGGCTTCAATTC. It codes for CASSLEDDRRLQF. V usage is TRBV5-1 and J usage is TRBJ1-2, with a possible D match to TRBD1 (6 bases). This CDR3 is 13 amino acids long. CDR1 and CDR2 from the germline V gene are SGHRS and YFSETQ.

This sequence joins TRBV12-3 or TRBV12-4 and TRBJ2-4, with 11 bases lining up with TRBD2. V gave up 5 bases and J gave up 7 bases; unmatched junction bases: 4. The CDR3 loop spans 14 amino acids. CDR3 sequence reads: CASSPTSGANIQYF. The CDR3 DNA sequence: TGTGCCAGCAGTCCGACTAGCGGGGCGAACATTCAGTACTTC.

The chain uses TRBV28 and TRBJ2-3, with 12 nucleotides matching TRBD2. The germline V gene has CDR1 MDHEN and CDR2 SYDVKM. Trimming removed 5 bases from V and 3 bases from J; junction bases left unmatched: 12. The CDR3 is 18 residues long. CDR3 amino acids: CASSRTSGEEEITDTQYF. CDR3 sequence (DNA): TGTGCCAGCAGTAGGACTAGCGGGGAGGAAGAAATTACAGATACGCAGTATTTT.

This sequence joins TRBV21-1 and TRBJ2-5; the table assigns TRBD2, which was not confirmed against the DNA. TRBV21-1 is a pseudogene segment. CDR3 size: 14 residues. DNA of the CDR3: TGTGCCAGCAGCAAAGTTAGCGGGGGAGAGACCCAGTACTTC. This sequence encodes CASSKVSGGETQYF.

This clonotype was seen a handful of times. The CDR3 DNA sequence: TGCGCCAGCAGCTTGGCCTTGGTCAATGAGCAGTTCTTC. It encodes CASSLALVNEQFF. The J gene is TRBJ2-1, the V gene TRBV5-1, with unresolved D. Per germline, CDR1 SGHRS and CDR2 YFSETQ. With 0 bases removed from V and 6 bases from J, the gap between germline ends came to 7 bases. This CDR3 is 13 amino acids long.

This chain connects TRBV28 to TRBJ1-2, with 9 bases that match TRBD1. V dropped 6 bases and J dropped 4; count of bases not matched to a gene: 9. CDR1 and CDR2 from the germline V gene are MDHEN and SYDVKM. CDR3 size: 15 residues. The CDR3 loop reads CASRERGTGSYGYTF. The CDR3 bases are TGTGCCAGCAGAGAAAGAGGGACAGGGAGCTATGGCTACACCTTC.

This chain uses TRBV29-1 with TRBJ2-1, with D possibly matching TRBD2 (7 bases). Germline V gene sequence: CDR1 SQVTM, CDR2 ANQGSEA. This CDR3 has 12 residues. CDR3 residues: CSGGAVYNEQFF. CDR3 nucleotides: TGCAGTGGGGGGGCGGTCTACAATGAGCAGTTCTTC.

This rearrangement joins TRBV5-1 to TRBJ2-5, with D uncertain. The V gene lost 0 bases and the J gene lost 7 bases, with 7 bases spanning the gap. The CDR3 sequence is 12 residues long. The germline V gene has CDR1 SGHRS and CDR2 YFSETQ. CDR3 sequence: CASSLVPGTQYF. DNA of the CDR3: TGCGCCAGCAGCTTGGTCCCAGGGACCCAGTACTTC.

This clonotype was seen a handful of times. The rearrangement uses TRBV10-3 and TRBJ1-1, with TRBD1 identical over 8 bases. The CDR3 covers 14 residues. In germline, CDR1 is ENHRY, CDR2 SYGVKD. V was clipped by 8 bases and J by 4 bases; unmatched bases: 9. The CDR3 loop reads CAISPQGATTEAFF. CDR3 coding DNA: TGTGCCATCTCGCCTCAGGGGGCGACCACTGAAGCTTTCTTT.

The sample holds a few counts of this clonotype. This chain joins TRBV28 and TRBJ2-6, with 7 positions matching TRBD1. The CDR3 is made up of 14 amino acids. CDR1 is MDHEN and CDR2 is SYDVKM in the germline V gene. The V gene end was trimmed by 7 bases and the J gene end by 1 base; junction bases not matched to a gene: 1. This CDR3 reads CASTQGSGANVLTF. The CDR3 DNA is TGTGCCAGCACACAGGGGTCTGGGGCCAACGTCCTGACTTTC.

There are a few counts of this clonotype. V and J are TRBV7-2 and TRBJ1-1; weak D call: TRBD1 (5 bases). The CDR3 runs 15 residues. Per the germline V gene, CDR1 is SGHTA and CDR2 is FQGNSA. The V end was cut by 5 bases, the J end by 10 bases, with 23 bases between. The CDR3 nucleotides are TGTGCCAGCAGCCCCACCTTCCAGGGATCTTTCGGAGCTTTCTTT. Encoded protein: CASSPTFQGSFGAFF.

Many counts were recorded for this clonotype. V and J are TRBV5-1 and TRBJ2-7, with 13 bases fitting TRBD2. This CDR3 has 14 amino acids. V dropped 3 bases and J dropped 4; count of bases not matched to a gene: 1. Germline V lookup: CDR1 SGHRS, CDR2 YFSETQ. CDR3 sequence reads: CASSWTSGSYEQYF. CDR3 nucleotides: TGCGCCAGCAGCTGGACTAGCGGGAGTTACGAGCAGTACTTC. Together with reference TRBV5-1 and TRBJ2-7, the CDR3 gives the full variable domain: KAGVTQTPRYLIKTRGQQVTLSCSPISGHRSVSWYQQTPGQGLQFLFEYFSETQRNKGNFPGRFSGRQFSNSRSEMNVSTLELGDSALYLCASSWTSGSYEQYFGPGTRLTVT.

This clonotype has just a few counts. The rearrangement joins TRBV7-9 to TRBJ1-2; 8 bases match TRBD1. In germline, CDR1 is SEHNR, CDR2 FQNEAQ (reference sequence). V dropped 2 bases and J dropped 6; count of bases not matched to a gene: 5. CDR3 size: 14 residues. The CDR3 reads CASSLQGAADGYTF. CDR3 nucleotides: TGTGCCAGCAGCTTACAGGGGGCGGCTGATGGCTACACCTTC.

The V gene is TRBV5-1, the J gene TRBJ2-6; tentative D call: TRBD1 (6 bases). CDR3 length: 15 residues. Germline values: CDR1 SGHRS, CDR2 YFSETQ. The V gene lost 4 bases and the J gene lost 0 bases, with 8 bases spanning the gap. The CDR3 nucleotides read TGCGCCAGCAGCACCAGGGGCTCTGGGGCCAACGTCCTGACTTTC. This gives the protein CASSTRGSGANVLTF.

This chain uses TRBV3-1 with TRBJ2-1; possible D gene TRBD2, 6 bases. The germline CDR1 and CDR2 sequences are LGHDT and YNNKEL (reference sequence). This CDR3 is built from 12 residues. The V end lost 11 bases, the J end lost 6 bases, and 14 bases lay between the germline ends. CDR3 sequence (DNA): TGTGCCGTCCAGGACTATCGCAATGAGCAGTTCTTC. It translates to CAVQDYRNEQFF.

This clonotype showed up just a few times. The chain joins TRBV11-3 to TRBJ2-1, with D perhaps TRBD2 (6 bases). Trimming pared 1 base from V and 8 bases from J, leaving 9 bases between. This CDR3 spans 13 amino acids. The germline CDR1 and CDR2 sequences are SGHNT and YENEEA. CDR3 in DNA: TGTGCCAGCAGCTTAGGTCCTAGCGATGAGCAGTTCTTC. It translates to CASSLGPSDEQFF. Based on the CDR3 plus reference TRBV11-3 and TRBJ2-1, the full variable domain is EAGVVQSPRYKIIEKKQPVAFWCNPISGHNTLYWYLQNLGQGPELLIRYENEEAVDDSQLPKDRFSAERLKGVDSTLKIQPAELGDSAVYLCASSLGPSDEQFFGPGTRLTVL.

This clonotype appeared a few times. The chain couples TRBV29-1 to TRBJ2-1, with D unclear. The CDR3 has 15 residues. CDR1 and CDR2 from the germline V gene are SQVTM and ANQGSEA. V was pared by 3 bases and J by 4 bases, with 16 bases between. The CDR3 DNA reads TGCAGCGTTGACAAGGGCGGTCTCGGTTACAATGAGCAGTTCTTC. It codes for CSVDKGGLGYNEQFF.

The chain joins TRBV7-2 to TRBJ1-2; D is unclear. Germline values: CDR1 SGHTA, CDR2 FQGNSA. Trimming took off 3 bases at V and 6 bases at J, with 17 bases between the two ends. CDR3 length: 15 residues. For the CDR3, the DNA is TGTGCCAGCAGCTTCCCCCCAACGGGGAACGATGGCTACACCTTC. It is translated as CASSFPPTGNDGYTF.

This sequence joins TRBV3-1 and TRBJ2-1; D may correspond to TRBD1 or TRBD2 (5 bases each). The germline CDR1 and CDR2 sequences are LGHDT and YNNKEL (reference sequence). The CDR3 covers 13 residues. V was cut by 5 bases and J by 8 bases, with 13 bases left in between. In nucleotides, the CDR3 is TGTGCCAGCAGCTACAGGTTGCGGGATGAGCAGTTCTTC. Its protein is CASSYRLRDEQFF.

The sample holds a few counts of this clonotype. The CDR3 sequence is CASSHVGTGELFF. The CDR3 nucleotides read TGCGCCAGCAGCCACGTGGGCACCGGGGAGCTGTTTTTT. The chain has TRBV4-3 and TRBJ2-2; D gene unclear. The CDR3 totals 13 residues. Germline values: CDR1 LGHNA, CDR2 YSLEER. Trimming left V 3 bases short and J 4 bases short, with 6 bases between.

In this sample, this clonotype turned up a few times. The chain carries TRBV7-9 and TRBJ2-4; 8 positions match TRBD2. Trimming removed 2 bases from V and 2 bases from J; junction bases left unmatched: 8. The CDR3 spans 17 residues. Germline values: CDR1 SEHNR, CDR2 FQNEAQ (reference sequence). The CDR3 DNA sequence: TGTGCCAGCAGCTTATTTCGGGAGGGGGTCTCCAAAAACATTCAGTACTTC. It codes for CASSLFREGVSKNIQYF.

The chain is built from TRBV20-1 and TRBJ1-6, with D perhaps TRBD1 (6 bases). Trimming shortened V by 3 bases and J by 7 bases, and 16 bases separated the two germline ends. The CDR3 runs to 15 residues. Germline V gene sequence: CDR1 DFQATT, CDR2 SNEGSKA (reference sequence). CDR3 in amino acids: CSASNRESGNSPLHF. CDR3 coding DNA: TGCAGTGCTAGCAACAGGGAGTCGGGAAATTCACCCCTCCACTTT.